Described below is a single T cell receptor beta chain sequence and its context. Its target is not known. The sample belongs to a study of T cells after posttransplantation cyclophosphamide. V lost 3 bases to trimming and J lost 9 bases; unmatched junction nucleotides: 2. Germline loops: CDR1 SGHNT, CDR2 YYREEE (reference sequence). This CDR3 is built from 12 residues. Clones were read by immunoSEQ multiplex PCR, and TCRdb kept only the in-frame ones, dropping some. This sample has approximately 16,000 clones, with roughly 84% found just once. Study-level findings and limits: Blood and skin or GI T cell repertoires showed limited TRB overlap. TRB clonality was highly associated with recipient CMV seropositivity and reactivation.

Methotrexate plus calcineurin inhibitor accompanied controls' myeloablative marrow transplants; sampling was 1 year later. The chain combines TRBV5-4 with TRBJ2-1; the match to TRBD2 covers 8 bases. The sample consisted of PBMCs, taken after an allogeneic stem cell transplant with a calcineurin inhibitor and methotrexate. This TCR was recovered from a male patient aged 45-60 years who received an allogeneic stem cell transplant from an unrelated donor, was CMV-positive, and had chronic GVHD only. The graft donor may have contributed some T cells. CDR3 sequence: CASSSGGGEQFF. CDR3 nucleotide sequence: TGTGCCAGCAGCTCGGGGGGGGGTGAGCAGTTCTTC.